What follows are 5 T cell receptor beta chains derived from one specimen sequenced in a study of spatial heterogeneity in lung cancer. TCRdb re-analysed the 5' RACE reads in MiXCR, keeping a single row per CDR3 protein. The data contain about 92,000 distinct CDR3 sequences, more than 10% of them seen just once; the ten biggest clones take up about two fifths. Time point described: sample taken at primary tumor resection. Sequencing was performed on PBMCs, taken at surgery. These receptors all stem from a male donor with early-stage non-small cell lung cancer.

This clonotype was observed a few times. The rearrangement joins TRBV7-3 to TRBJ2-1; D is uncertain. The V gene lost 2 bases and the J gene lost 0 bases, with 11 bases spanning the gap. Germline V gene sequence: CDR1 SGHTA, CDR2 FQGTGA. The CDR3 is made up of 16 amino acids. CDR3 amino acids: CASSLGGISSYNEQFF. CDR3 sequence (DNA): TGTGCCAGCAGCTTAGGCGGAATAAGCTCCTACAATGAGCAGTTCTTC. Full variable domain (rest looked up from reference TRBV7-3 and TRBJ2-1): GAGVSQTPSNKVTEKGKYVELRCDPISGHTALYWYRQSLGQGPEFLIYFQGTGAADDSGLPNDRFFAVRPEGSVSTLKIQRTERGDSAVYLCASSLGGISSYNEQFFGPGTRLTVL.

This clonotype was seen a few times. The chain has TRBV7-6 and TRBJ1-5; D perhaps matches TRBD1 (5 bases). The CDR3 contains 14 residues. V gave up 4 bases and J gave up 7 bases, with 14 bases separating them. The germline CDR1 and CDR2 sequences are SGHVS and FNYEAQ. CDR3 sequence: CASSSAGDDQPQHF. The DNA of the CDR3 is TGTGCCAGCAGCTCGGCGGGGGACGACCAGCCCCAGCATTTT.

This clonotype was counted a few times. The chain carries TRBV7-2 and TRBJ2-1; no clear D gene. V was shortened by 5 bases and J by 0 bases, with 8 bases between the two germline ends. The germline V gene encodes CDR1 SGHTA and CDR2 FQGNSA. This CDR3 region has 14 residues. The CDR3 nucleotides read TGTGCCAGCAGCCTCCCGAACTCCTACAATGAGCAGTTCTTC. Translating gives CASSLPNSYNEQFF.

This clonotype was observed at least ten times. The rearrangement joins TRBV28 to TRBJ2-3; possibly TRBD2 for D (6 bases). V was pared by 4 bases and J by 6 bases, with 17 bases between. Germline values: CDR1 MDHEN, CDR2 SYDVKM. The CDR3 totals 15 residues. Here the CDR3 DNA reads TGTGCCAGCAGTTCACTGCCGGGAGTGGGGGATACGCAGTATTTT. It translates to CASSSLPGVGDTQYF. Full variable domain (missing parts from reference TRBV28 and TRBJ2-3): DVKVTQSSRYLVKRTGEKVFLECVQDMDHENMFWYRQDPGLGLRLIYFSYDVKMKEKGDIPEGYSVSREKKERFSLILESASTNQTSMYLCASSSLPGVGDTQYFGPGTRLTVL.

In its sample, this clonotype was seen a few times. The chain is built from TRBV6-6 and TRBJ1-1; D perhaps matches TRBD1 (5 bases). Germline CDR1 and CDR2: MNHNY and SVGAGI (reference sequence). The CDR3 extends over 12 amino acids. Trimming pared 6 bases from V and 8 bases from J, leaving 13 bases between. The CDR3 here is CASSLEGLEAFF. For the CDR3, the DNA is TGTGCCAGCAGCCTAGAGGGGTTGGAAGCTTTCTTT.